This TCR beta chain was obtained from a study of identical twins' blood T cells. General study findings and limits: Twin similarity might stem from environmental factors, not only genetics.

Libraries were made from RNA as TCR cDNA, using a modified protocol. Original handling: Each library had about 2 to 4 million CDR3 reads and about 85,000 to nearly 500,000 clonotypes. One entry per CDR3 protein results from TCRdb running MiXCR on the 5' RACE reads. These V and J calls are TCRdb output, not the study's own analysis. The sample has 350,000 to 400,000 distinct CDR3 sequences, 28% seen once. Germline lookup yields CDR1 MNHEY and CDR2 SVGAGI. This CDR3 contains 14 residues. This clonotype is a singleton in its sample. Its cognate antigen is unknown. An end of the junction does not agree with germline; a read error may underlie this.

The clonotype comes from a woman aged 18-49 years in good health. The rearrangement joins TRBV6-5 to TRBJ2-7, with D perhaps given as TRBD1 or TRBD2 (5 bases each). The sequenced material came from PBMCs. CDR3 residues: CAGSYGDGTYEQYF. The CDR3 DNA sequence: TGTGCCGGCAGTTACGGGGACGGAACCTACGAGCAGTACTTC.